This TCR beta chain came from a study of PD-1 blockade in mismatch repair-deficient tumors. As for the study in general: Patients had some twelve mismatch repair-deficient cancer types, all previously treated and progressing. The study, taken as a whole, reports: Tumor-resident clones, often absent from pretreatment blood, expanded after pembrolizumab and then contracted.

Sequencing used immunoSEQ multiplex PCR; TCRdb keeps in-frame clones, though not all of them. Of around 62,000 clones listed, around 73% are singletons. To note about this clone: What it binds is unknown.

V lost 8 bases, J lost 8 bases, and 10 bases lay in between. From germline, CDR1 is LNHDA and CDR2 SQIVND (reference sequence). CDR3 length equals 11 residues. Every patient had mismatch repair deficiency by PCR or immunohistochemistry. Three pembrolizumab responders had their TCRs sequenced. The sample was peripheral blood, taken 2 weeks after starting pembrolizumab. This clonotype was obtained from an adult with mismatch repair-deficient cancer. The chain recombines TRBV19 with TRBJ2-1; tentative D call: TRBD2 (5 bases). The CDR3 bases are TGTGCCAGTGGGAGTCGGGATGAGCAGTTCTTC. This gives the protein CASGSRDEQFF. The entire variable domain, with the rest obtained from reference TRBV19 and TRBJ2-1, is as follows: DGGITQSPKYLFRKEGQNVTLSCEQNLNHDAMYWYRQDPGQGLRLIYYSQIVNDFQKGDIAEGYSVSREKKESFPLTVTSAQKNPTAFYLCASGSRDEQFFGPGTRLTVL.